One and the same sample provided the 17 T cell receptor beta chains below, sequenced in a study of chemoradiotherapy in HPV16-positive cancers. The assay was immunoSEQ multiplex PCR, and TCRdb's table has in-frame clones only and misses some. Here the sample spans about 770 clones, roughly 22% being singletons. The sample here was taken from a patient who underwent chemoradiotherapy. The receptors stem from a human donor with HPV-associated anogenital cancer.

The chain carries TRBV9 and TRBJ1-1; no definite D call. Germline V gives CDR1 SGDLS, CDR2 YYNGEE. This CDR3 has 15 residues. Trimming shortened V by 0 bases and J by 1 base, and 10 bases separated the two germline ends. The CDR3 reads CASSVGWATNTEAFF. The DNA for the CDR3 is TGTGCCAGCAGCGTAGGTTGGGCCACGAACACTGAAGCTTTCTTT.

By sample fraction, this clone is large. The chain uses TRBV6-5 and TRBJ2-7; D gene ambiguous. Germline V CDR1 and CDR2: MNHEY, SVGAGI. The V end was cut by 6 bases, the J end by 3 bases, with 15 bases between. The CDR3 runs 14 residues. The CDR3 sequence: CASSGHRNNYEQYF. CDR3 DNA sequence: TGTGCCAGCAGCGGGCATCGGAATAACTACGAGCAGTACTTC.

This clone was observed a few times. The CDR3 sequence is CASSRTGAGANVLTF. The CDR3 nucleotides are TGTGCCAGCAGTAGAACAGGGGCTGGGGCCAACGTCCTGACTTTC. The chain links TRBV5-8 to TRBJ2-6; 7 bases are shared with TRBD1. This CDR3 region has 15 residues. Germline CDR1 SGHTS, CDR2 YDEGEE. V lost 5 bases to trimming and J lost 2 bases; unmatched junction nucleotides: 4.

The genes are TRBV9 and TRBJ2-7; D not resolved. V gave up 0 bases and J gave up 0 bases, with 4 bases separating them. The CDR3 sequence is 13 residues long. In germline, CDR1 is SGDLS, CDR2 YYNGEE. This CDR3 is CASSVGSSYEQYF. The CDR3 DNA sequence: TGTGCCAGCAGCGTAGGCAGCTCCTACGAGCAGTACTTC.

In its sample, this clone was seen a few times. The CDR3 region has the DNA TGCGCCAGCAGCTTCATCGGGATCACTGAAGCTTTCTTT. The encoded protein is CASSFIGITEAFF. The chain links TRBV5-1 to TRBJ1-1, with unresolved D. The CDR3 has 13 amino acids. Germline V gene data show CDR1 as SGHRS and CDR2 as YFSETQ. Between the trimmed V and J ends, which lost 2 bases and 4 bases, there was a span of 9 bases.

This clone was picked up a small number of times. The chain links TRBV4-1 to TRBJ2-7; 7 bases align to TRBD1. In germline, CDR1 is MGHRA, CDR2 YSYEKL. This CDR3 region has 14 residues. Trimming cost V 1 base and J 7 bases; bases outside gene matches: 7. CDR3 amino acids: CASSQGQGRGEQYF. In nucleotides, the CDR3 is TGCGCCAGCAGCCAAGGACAGGGAAGGGGGGAGCAGTACTTC.

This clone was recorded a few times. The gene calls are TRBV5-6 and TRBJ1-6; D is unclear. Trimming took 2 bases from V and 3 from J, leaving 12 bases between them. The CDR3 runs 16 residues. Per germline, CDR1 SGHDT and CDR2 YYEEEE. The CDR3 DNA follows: TGTGCCAGCAGCTTTTGGGAGTCGGGCTATAATTCACCCCTCCACTTT. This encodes CASSFWESGYNSPLHF.

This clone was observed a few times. CDR3 amino acids: CASSLARATAYNEQFF. The CDR3 bases are TGTGCCAGCAGCTTAGCGCGGGCGACGGCCTACAATGAGCAGTTCTTC. The genes are TRBV7-2 and TRBJ2-1; maybe TRBD2 (5 bases). CDR1 is SGHTA, CDR2 FQGNSA, per germline. The CDR3 consists of 16 residues. Trimming pared 0 bases from V and 2 bases from J, leaving 11 bases between. Full variable domain (outside the CDR3, taken from reference TRBV7-2 and TRBJ2-1): GAGVSQSPSNKVTEKGKDVELRCDPISGHTALYWYRQSLGQGLEFLIYFQGNSAPDKSGLPSDRFSAERTGGSVSTLTIQRTQQEDSAVYLCASSLARATAYNEQFFGPGTRLTVL.

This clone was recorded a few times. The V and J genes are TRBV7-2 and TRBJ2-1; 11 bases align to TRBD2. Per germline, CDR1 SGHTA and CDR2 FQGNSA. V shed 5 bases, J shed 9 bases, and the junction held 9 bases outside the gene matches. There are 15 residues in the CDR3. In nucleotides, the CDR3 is TGTGCCAGCAGCGTGACTAGCGGGACTCGAACTGAGCAGTTCTTC. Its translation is CASSVTSGTRTEQFF.

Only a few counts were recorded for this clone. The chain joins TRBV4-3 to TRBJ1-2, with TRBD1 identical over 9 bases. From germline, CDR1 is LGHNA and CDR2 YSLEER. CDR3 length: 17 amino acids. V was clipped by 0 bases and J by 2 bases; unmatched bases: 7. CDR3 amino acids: CASSQDIGTGSNYGYTF. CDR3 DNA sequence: TGCGCCAGCAGCCAAGATATCGGGACAGGGAGCAACTATGGCTACACCTTC.

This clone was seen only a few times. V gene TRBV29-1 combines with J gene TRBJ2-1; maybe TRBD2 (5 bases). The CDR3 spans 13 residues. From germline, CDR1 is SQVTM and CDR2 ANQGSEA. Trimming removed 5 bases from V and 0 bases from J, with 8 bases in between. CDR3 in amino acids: CSVTRGSYNEQFF. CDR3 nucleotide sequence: TGCAGCGTTACTCGGGGCTCCTACAATGAGCAGTTCTTC.

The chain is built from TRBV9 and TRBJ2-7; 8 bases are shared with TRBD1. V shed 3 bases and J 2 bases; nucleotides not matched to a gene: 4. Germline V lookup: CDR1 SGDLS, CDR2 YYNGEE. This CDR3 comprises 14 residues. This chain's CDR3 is CASSAGTGTYEQYF. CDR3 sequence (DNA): TGTGCCAGCAGCGCCGGGACAGGTACCTACGAGCAGTACTTC.

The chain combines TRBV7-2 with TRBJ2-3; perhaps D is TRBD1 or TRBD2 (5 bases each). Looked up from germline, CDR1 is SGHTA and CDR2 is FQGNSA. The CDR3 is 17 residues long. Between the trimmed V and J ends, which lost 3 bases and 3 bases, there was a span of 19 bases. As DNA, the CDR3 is TGTGCCAGCAGCTTGGGTCCACGGGGCCATCCAACAGATACGCAGTATTTT. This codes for CASSLGPRGHPTDTQYF. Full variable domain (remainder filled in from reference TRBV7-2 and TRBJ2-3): GAGVSQSPSNKVTEKGKDVELRCDPISGHTALYWYRQSLGQGLEFLIYFQGNSAPDKSGLPSDRFSAERTGGSVSTLTIQRTQQEDSAVYLCASSLGPRGHPTDTQYFGPGTRLTVL.

The CDR3 nucleotides are TGCACCAGCAGGAGTCCCCGTTTGTGCGAAACCTATGGCTACACCTTC. It yields the protein CTSRSPRLCETYGYTF. The chain links TRBV1 to TRBJ1-2. TRBV1 is given as a pseudogene. This CDR3 has 16 residues.

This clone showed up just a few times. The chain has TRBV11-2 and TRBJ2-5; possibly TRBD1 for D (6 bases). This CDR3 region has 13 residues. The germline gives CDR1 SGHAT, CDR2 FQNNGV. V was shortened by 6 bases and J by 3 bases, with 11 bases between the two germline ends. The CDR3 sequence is CASRRTAKETQYF. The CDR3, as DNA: TGTGCCAGCAGGAGGACAGCGAAAGAGACCCAGTACTTC.

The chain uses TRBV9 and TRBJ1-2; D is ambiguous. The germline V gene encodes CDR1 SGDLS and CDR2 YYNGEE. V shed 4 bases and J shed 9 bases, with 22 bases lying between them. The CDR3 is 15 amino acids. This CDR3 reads CASSRTTGQIKRYTF. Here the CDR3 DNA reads TGTGCCAGCAGCAGGACGACGGGTCAGATAAAACGCTACACCTTC.

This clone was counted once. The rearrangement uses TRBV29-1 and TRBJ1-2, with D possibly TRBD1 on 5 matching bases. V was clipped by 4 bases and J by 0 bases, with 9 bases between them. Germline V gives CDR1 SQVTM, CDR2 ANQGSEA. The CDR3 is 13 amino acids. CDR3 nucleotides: TGCAGCGTTGCCACGGGGGCTAACTATGGCTACACCTTC. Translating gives CSVATGANYGYTF. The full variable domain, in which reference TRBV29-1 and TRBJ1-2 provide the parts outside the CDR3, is SAVISQKPSRDICQRGTSLTIQCQVDSQVTMMFWYRQQPGQSLTLIATANQGSEATYESGFVIDKFPISRPNLTFSTLTVSNMSPEDSSIYLCSVATGANYGYTFGSGTRLTVV.